The 14 T cell receptor beta chains below all came from one sample that was sequenced in a study of early T cells in non-severe SARS-CoV-2 infection. TCRdb passed the 5' RACE reads through MiXCR, listing each CDR3 protein once. The repertoire holds over 35,000 distinct CDR3 sequences, with approximately 4.6% as singletons. The sample taken for sequencing was whole blood. These receptors came from an adult who was a healthcare worker with PCR-confirmed SARS-CoV-2 infection or an uninfected control (not recorded which).

This clonotype was observed many times. The germline gene is not matched at one end of the junction; a read error may be the cause. The chain joins TRBV29-1 to TRBJ1-1; D gene unclear. Looked up from germline, CDR1 is SQVTM and CDR2 is ANQGSEA. This CDR3 comprises 13 residues. The CDR3 DNA follows: TGCGGCGTTGCGGGGTTGGAGATAACTGAAGCTTTCTTT. Protein: CGVAGLEITEAFF.

This clonotype was seen many times. The chain combines TRBV24-1 with TRBJ2-7, with a tentative D call TRBD2 (6 bases). The V and J ends lost 11 bases and 7 bases respectively, with 20 bases between them. In germline, CDR1 is KGHDR, CDR2 SFDVKD. This CDR3 contains 13 residues. As DNA, the CDR3 is TGTGCCATCATTCTCAGGGAGGCGGGGGAGCAGTACTTC. Amino acids: CAIILREAGEQYF.

This clonotype was detected a few times. The chain joins TRBV19 to TRBJ2-5; 10 bases agree with TRBD2. Germline trimming cut 5 bases from V and 3 bases from J; bases unmatched to any gene: 9. Germline CDR1 and CDR2: LNHDA and SQIVND (reference sequence). The CDR3 runs to 16 residues. The CDR3 region has the DNA TGTGCCAGTAGTTCGATACTAGCGGGGTCGAAAGAGACCCAGTACTTC. As protein: CASSSILAGSKETQYF.

This clonotype was counted many times. This chain connects TRBV19 to TRBJ1-4; TRBD1 is a possible D gene (6 bases). V was pared by 8 bases and J by 7 bases, with 14 bases between. Germline lookup yields CDR1 LNHDA and CDR2 SQIVND (reference sequence). CDR3 size: 13 residues. The CDR3 DNA follows: TGTGCCAGTCCCCGGGGGCCTCTTGAAAAACTGTTTTTT. It yields the protein CASPRGPLEKLFF.

This clonotype has ten or more counts. As DNA, the CDR3 is TGTGCCAGCAAACAGGGGACGAACACTGAAGCTTTCTTT. This sequence encodes CASKQGTNTEAFF. The rearrangement uses TRBV18 and TRBJ1-1; 7 bases are a match to TRBD1. The CDR3 consists of 13 residues. Germline V gene lookup returns CDR1 KGHSH and CDR2 LQKENI. The V segment lost 8 bases and the J segment 1 base; nucleotides outside the gene matches: 4.

This clonotype was counted between two and nine times. The V gene is TRBV7-9, the J gene TRBJ1-2, with TRBD1 as a possible D gene (6 bases). Trimming removed 4 bases at V and 4 bases at J, with 13 bases between. Germline loops: CDR1 SEHNR, CDR2 FQNEAQ (reference sequence). CDR3 size: 14 residues. CDR3 in amino acids: CASSWGDTAYGYTF. The CDR3 DNA sequence: TGTGCCAGCAGCTGGGGGGACACCGCCTATGGCTACACCTTC.

This clonotype has ten or more counts. The rearrangement links TRBV19 to TRBJ2-6; 9 bases fit TRBD1. The CDR3 consists of 17 residues. Germline V CDR1 and CDR2: LNHDA, SQIVND (reference sequence). Germline trimming cut 3 bases from V and 0 bases from J; bases unmatched to any gene: 3. DNA for the CDR3: TGTGCCAGTAGTATGGGACAGGGAAGCTCTGGGGCCAACGTCCTGACTTTC. It encodes CASSMGQGSSGANVLTF.

This clonotype was observed many times. The genes are TRBV11-2 and TRBJ2-7; maybe TRBD2 (7 bases). Germline CDR1 and CDR2: SGHAT and FQNNGV. Trimming took 5 bases from V and 6 from J, leaving 23 bases between them. There are 16 residues in the CDR3. The CDR3 reads CASSQPIGSGEGEQYF. DNA of the CDR3: TGTGCCAGCAGCCAACCAATCGGGTCAGGGGAGGGCGAGCAGTACTTC.

This clonotype was seen repeatedly, ten times or more. The chain couples TRBV6-5 to TRBJ2-2; D remains unclear. This CDR3 spans 16 amino acids. Germline V gives CDR1 MNHEY, CDR2 SVGAGI. V was trimmed by 6 bases and J by 6 bases, leaving 20 bases between them. Here the CDR3 DNA reads TGTGCCAGCAGCCCTAGGACCCACCTGGGCCCCGGGGAGCTGTTTTTT. Its protein product is CASSPRTHLGPGELFF.

The rearrangement links TRBV2 to TRBJ2-7; D gene uncertain. The CDR3 runs to 12 residues. Trimming took 2 bases from V and 10 from J, leaving 12 bases between them. CDR1 is SNHLY, CDR2 FYNNEI, per germline. The CDR3, as DNA: TGTGCCAGCAGTGAATTAGGCCCGGAACAGTACTTC. Its translation is CASSELGPEQYF.

Many counts were recorded for this clonotype. The chain is built from TRBV6-6 and TRBJ2-1; 15 nucleotides line up with TRBD2. Germline V gene data show CDR1 as MNHNY and CDR2 as SVGAGI (reference sequence). Trimming removed 0 bases from V and 9 bases from J; junction bases left unmatched: 9. The CDR3 has 18 residues. The CDR3 DNA reads TGTGCCAGCAGTTACTCGAGGACTAGCGGGGGGGCCAAGGGTGAGCAGTTCTTC. Its protein product is CASSYSRTSGGAKGEQFF.

In this sample, this clonotype turned up many times. The chain joins TRBV7-9 to TRBJ2-5; 9 bases agree with TRBD1. This CDR3 contains 15 residues. Per germline, CDR1 SEHNR and CDR2 FQNEAQ (reference sequence). V trimming: 8 bases; J trimming: 5 bases; junction bases outside the gene matches: 12. CDR3 residues: CASLRAGQGSETQYF. DNA of the CDR3: TGTGCCAGCCTTCGTGCGGGACAGGGTTCCGAGACCCAGTACTTC.

This clonotype has a handful of counts. The V and J genes are TRBV6-5 and TRBJ2-3, with a weak D call TRBD2 (5 bases). This CDR3 contains 13 residues. Germline loops: CDR1 MNHEY, CDR2 SVGAGI. V was clipped by 0 bases and J by 6 bases, with 7 bases between them. The CDR3 protein is CASSYSRVDTQYF. CDR3 in DNA: TGTGCCAGCAGTTACTCGAGGGTGGATACGCAGTATTTT.

The chain couples TRBV20-1 to TRBJ2-5; TRBD2 matches 12 bases. CDR1 and CDR2 (germline): DFQATT, SNEGSKA (reference sequence). The CDR3 is 16 residues long. V was clipped by 6 bases and J by 0 bases; unmatched bases: 8. The CDR3 DNA reads as TGCAGTGCAAAAACTAGCGGGGGGTACCACCAAGAGACCCAGTACTTC. Translating gives CSAKTSGGYHQETQYF.